The sequence of this TCR beta chain was determined in a study of OX40 agonist ivuxolimab in advanced cancers. Background on the study: The study reported partial responses in three patients: one hepatocellular carcinoma, two cutaneous melanoma.

Clones were read by immunoSEQ multiplex PCR, and TCRdb kept only the in-frame ones, dropping some. Here the sample spans fewer than 35,000 clones, roughly four fifths being singletons. Trimming at V came to 4 bases and at J to 7 bases, leaving 8 bases not matched to a gene. The CDR3 sequence is 16 residues long. Per the germline V gene, CDR1 is SGHRS and CDR2 is YFSETQ. The J gene is TRBJ2-1, the V gene TRBV5-1, with TRBD2 identical over 13 bases. The specimen comprised CD4+ or CD8+ T cells sorted from blood, sampled in a trial of the OX40 agonist ivuxolimab. The TCR comes from an adult with an advanced solid tumor such as melanoma, head and neck, liver or kidney cancer. Here the CDR3 reads CASSGPGTSGTNEQFF. DNA for the CDR3: TGCGCCAGCAGCGGACCCGGGACTAGCGGGACTAATGAGCAGTTCTTC.